This entry features one T cell receptor (beta chain) sequence. Its antigen is still unknown. Sequencing used immunoSEQ multiplex PCR; TCRdb keeps in-frame clones, though not all of them. Among approximately 60,000 clones listed, approximately 92% were seen once. This sample is part of a study of OX40 agonist ivuxolimab in advanced cancers. Study summary: Participants, around 80% male, averaged approximately 60 years of age, ranging from roughly 23 to 80. Previous treatment with anti-PD-1, anti-PD-L1 or anti-CTLA-4 therapy was allowed; 30% to 50% had received some.

Study-level results: Those patients achieving a partial response at 0.1-3.0 mg/kg showed among the lowest clonal expansion. Dosing at 0.1 to 3.0 mg/kg was accompanied by clonal expansion of CD4+ and CD8+ blood T cells by week 6.

The germline V gene has CDR1 SGHVS and CDR2 FNYEAQ. The V gene lost 0 bases and the J gene lost 8 bases, with 10 bases spanning the gap. The length of the CDR3 is 14 residues. This clonotype was sampled from an adult with an advanced solid tumor such as melanoma, head and neck, liver or kidney cancer. The sample here was CD4+ or CD8+ T cells sorted from blood, taken in a trial of the OX40 agonist ivuxolimab. The chain combines TRBV7-6 with TRBJ1-4; TRBD1 is a possible D gene (6 bases). The CDR3 sequence: CASSLAGGGEKLFF. The CDR3 DNA is TGTGCCAGCAGCTTAGCAGGGGGAGGGGAAAAACTGTTTTTT. The variable domain in full, with the rest retrieved from reference TRBV7-6 and TRBJ1-4, is GAGVSQSPRYKVTKRGQDVALRCDPISGHVSLYWYRQALGQGPEFLTYFNYEAQQDKSGLPNDRFSAERPEGSISTLTIQRTEQRDSAMYRCASSLAGGGEKLFFGSGTQLSVL.